Below are 21 T cell receptor beta chains sequenced from a single sample in a study of blood T cell repertoires in COVID-19. Method: immunoSEQ multiplex PCR; TCRdb's copy keeps in-frame clones and lacks some. The sample records approximately 100,000 clones, more than 60% being singletons. Sequencing was performed on peripheral blood. These receptor sequences come from a man in his 70s with active or convalescent COVID-19.

This clone appeared once. The CDR3 loop reads CASSPTTGYGYTF. The CDR3 nucleotides are TGTGCCAGCAGTCCCACTACTGGCTATGGCTACACCTTC. V usage is TRBV2 and J usage is TRBJ1-2; D gene unclear. V lost 5 bases and J 4 bases, leaving 11 bases between the germline ends. This CDR3 is 13 amino acids long. Germline V lookup: CDR1 SNHLY, CDR2 FYNNEI.

This clone was counted once. The CDR3 loop is CASSGGLGNEKLFF. As DNA, the CDR3 is TGCGCCAGCAGCGGGGGCCTAGGGAATGAAAAACTGTTTTTT. V usage is TRBV5-1 and J usage is TRBJ1-4; the D gene is possibly TRBD1 (6 bases). The CDR3 runs 14 residues. The V end was cut by 4 bases, the J end by 5 bases, with 12 bases between. Germline V gene data show CDR1 as SGHRS and CDR2 as YFSETQ. The full variable domain, completed using reference TRBV5-1 and TRBJ1-4, is KAGVTQTPRYLIKTRGQQVTLSCSPISGHRSVSWYQQTPGQGLQFLFEYFSETQRNKGNFPGRFSGRQFSNSRSEMNVSTLELGDSALYLCASSGGLGNEKLFFGSGTQLSVL.

The CDR3 DNA reads TGTGCCAGCAGCCGTACAACCTCCAAAAACATTCAGTACTTC. Its protein is CASSRTTSKNIQYF. The chain joins TRBV28 to TRBJ2-4, with D hard to call. Germline lookup yields CDR1 MDHEN and CDR2 SYDVKM. This CDR3 region has 14 residues. V was shortened by 6 bases and J by 2 bases, with 11 bases between the two germline ends.

The V call is TRBV27, the J call TRBJ1-2; possible D gene TRBD1, 5 bases. The CDR3 has 16 residues. The germline V gene encodes CDR1 MNHEY and CDR2 SMNVEV (reference sequence). The V gene lost 5 bases and the J gene lost 8 bases, with 24 bases spanning the gap. The CDR3 bases are TGTGCCAGCAGTCCTCGGGGGACGGGATCATCGGAGGGCTACACCTTC. Translating gives CASSPRGTGSSEGYTF.

This clone was counted between two and nine times. J is TRBJ2-1 and V is TRBV11-1, with D maybe TRBD2 (6 bases). This CDR3 is 14 amino acids long. V was shortened by 0 bases and J by 8 bases, with 11 bases between the two germline ends. Germline V CDR1 and CDR2: SGHAT, FQDESV (reference sequence). CDR3 coding DNA: TGTGCCAGCAGCTTAGCGCCAAGGGAGGATGAGCAGTTCTTC. As protein: CASSLAPREDEQFF.

CDR3 residues: CASSLGGTPDTQYF. CDR3 in DNA: TGTGCCAGCAGTTTAGGGGGGACCCCAGATACGCAGTATTTT. The chain uses TRBV28 and TRBJ2-3; possible D gene TRBD2, 6 bases. The germline V gene has CDR1 MDHEN and CDR2 SYDVKM. This CDR3 contains 14 residues. Trimming removed 2 bases at V and 4 bases at J, with 10 bases between. Using reference TRBV28 and TRBJ2-3 for the parts outside the CDR3, the full variable domain is DVKVTQSSRYLVKRTGEKVFLECVQDMDHENMFWYRQDPGLGLRLIYFSYDVKMKEKGDIPEGYSVSREKKERFSLILESASTNQTSMYLCASSLGGTPDTQYFGPGTRLTVL.

The J gene is TRBJ1-4, the V gene TRBV6-5; D gene uncertain. CDR3 size: 13 residues. From germline, CDR1 is MNHEY and CDR2 SVGAGI. Trimming took 8 bases from V and 0 from J, leaving 7 bases between them. This chain's CDR3 is CASARATNEKLFF. For the CDR3, the DNA is TGTGCCAGCGCACGGGCAACTAATGAAAAACTGTTTTTT.

The chain is built from TRBV9 and TRBJ1-5; D gene unclear. Per germline, CDR1 SGDLS and CDR2 YYNGEE. Trimming removed 4 bases at V and 7 bases at J, with 18 bases between. The CDR3 length is 15 residues. In DNA form, the CDR3 reads TGTGCCAGCAGCAAGACCGGGGTGAGAGGGCAGCCCCAGCATTTT. This codes for CASSKTGVRGQPQHF.

This clone was seen once. This chain uses TRBV5-6 with TRBJ1-1; TRBD1 aligns across 7 bases. This CDR3 has 19 amino acids. CDR1 SGHDT and CDR2 YYEEEE come from the germline V gene. V trimming: 0 bases; J trimming: 0 bases; junction bases outside the gene matches: 14. The CDR3 DNA follows: TGTGCCAGCAGCTTGGTTTTCTCCCAGGGGGGATACATGAACACTGAAGCTTTCTTT. Amino acid sequence: CASSLVFSQGGYMNTEAFF.

The rearrangement joins TRBV27 to TRBJ1-2; D is undetermined. CDR3 length equals 13 residues. Germline V gives CDR1 MNHEY, CDR2 SMNVEV (reference sequence). Trimming removed 4 bases at V and 7 bases at J, with 13 bases between. CDR3 amino acids: CASSSGLRIGYTF. Written as DNA, the CDR3 is TGTGCCAGCAGTTCAGGACTCAGAATTGGCTACACCTTC.

The chain uses TRBV5-6 and TRBJ2-1; 7 bases agree with TRBD1. Trimming took 2 bases from V and 3 from J; bases not matched to a gene: 8. Germline loops: CDR1 SGHDT, CDR2 YYEEEE. The CDR3 runs to 16 residues. CDR3 DNA: TGTGCCAGCAGCTTACGACAGGGCCTCAACTACAATGAGCAGTTCTTC. Protein product: CASSLRQGLNYNEQFF.

The rearrangement links TRBV5-1 to TRBJ2-1, with 8 bases matching TRBD1. CDR1 is SGHRS, CDR2 YFSETQ, per germline. This CDR3 is 18 amino acids long. The ends lost 1 base at V and 7 bases at J; junction bases unmatched: 16. In DNA, the CDR3 is TGCGCCAGCAGCTTGAGCTTATTTGGACAGGGCGGGAAAAATGAGCAGTTCTTC. This encodes CASSLSLFGQGGKNEQFF. Complete variable domain (other parts from reference TRBV5-1 and TRBJ2-1): KAGVTQTPRYLIKTRGQQVTLSCSPISGHRSVSWYQQTPGQGLQFLFEYFSETQRNKGNFPGRFSGRQFSNSRSEMNVSTLELGDSALYLCASSLSLFGQGGKNEQFFGPGTRLTVL.

This clone was found once. The rearrangement links TRBV5-1 to TRBJ2-1, with TRBD1 matching 9 bases. The ends lost 0 bases at V and 11 bases at J; junction bases unmatched: 9. Germline CDR1 and CDR2: SGHRS and YFSETQ. This CDR3 contains 15 residues. CDR3: CASSLEGTGSEKQFF. The DNA of the CDR3 is TGCGCCAGCAGCTTGGAAGGGACAGGGTCTGAGAAGCAGTTCTTC.

The chain is built from TRBV3-1 (or the pseudogene TRBV3-2) and TRBJ1-6; D is perhaps TRBD1 (6 bases). Trimming cost V 2 bases and J 0 bases, with 14 bases left between them. The CDR3 totals 18 residues. In germline, CDR1 is LGHDT, CDR2 YNNKEL (reference sequence). The CDR3 loop is CASSQSDSWSSYNSPLHF. The CDR3 nucleotides read TGTGCCAGCAGCCAATCGGACAGTTGGAGCTCCTATAATTCACCCCTCCACTTT.

The rearrangement links TRBV29-1 to TRBJ1-1; no clear D gene. The germline CDR1 and CDR2 sequences are SQVTM and ANQGSEA. The CDR3 has 10 residues. Between the trimmed V and J ends, which lost 6 bases and 1 base, there was a span of 3 bases. The CDR3 is CSVQNTEAFF. The CDR3 nucleotides read TGCAGCGTCCAGAACACTGAAGCTTTCTTT.

CDR3: CASSLTGVDSPLHF. The CDR3 bases are TGTGCCAGCAGCTTAACAGGGGTGGATTCACCCCTCCACTTT. The chain joins TRBV5-4 to TRBJ1-6, with 7 bases aligning to TRBD1. Germline trimming cut 2 bases from V and 8 bases from J; bases unmatched to any gene: 4. The CDR3 totals 14 residues. Per germline, CDR1 SGHNT and CDR2 YYREEE (reference sequence). Looking up the rest from reference TRBV5-4 and TRBJ1-6 gives the full variable domain: ETGVTQSPTHLIKTRGQQVTLRCSSQSGHNTVSWYQQALGQGPQFIFQYYREEENGRGNFPPRFSGLQFPNYSSELNVNALELDDSALYLCASSLTGVDSPLHFGNGTRLTVT.

This chain links TRBV7-3 with TRBJ2-5; TRBD2 matches 15 bases. V trimming: 5 bases; J trimming: 1 base; junction bases outside the gene matches: 5. The germline gives CDR1 SGHTA, CDR2 FQGTGA. This CDR3 region has 17 residues. The CDR3 DNA sequence: TGTGCCAGCAGCCAAGGACTAGCGGGAGGGTCCCAAGAGACCCAGTACTTC. It encodes CASSQGLAGGSQETQYF.

In this sample, this clone turned up a few times. This chain uses TRBV27 with TRBJ1-4; TRBD1 matches at 8 bases. J gave up 8 bases and V 6 bases, and 11 bases lay outside the gene matches. The CDR3 is 15 residues long. Germline CDR1 is MNHEY and CDR2 is SMNVEV (reference sequence). CDR3 sequence: CASRLTDRGAEKLFF. In DNA, the CDR3 is TGTGCCAGCAGGTTAACAGACAGGGGCGCGGAAAAACTGTTTTTT.

V gene TRBV30 combines with J gene TRBJ1-1, with 8 bases that match TRBD1. The CDR3 is 15 residues long. Trimming removed 5 bases from V and 0 bases from J; junction bases left unmatched: 8. Germline CDR1 is GTSNPN and CDR2 is SVGIG (reference sequence). CDR3 region: CAWGKGQAMNTEAFF. CDR3 coding DNA: TGTGCCTGGGGAAAGGGACAGGCCATGAACACTGAAGCTTTCTTT.

The rearrangement uses TRBV28 and TRBJ1-2, with D hard to call. The CDR3 covers 14 residues. Germline assignment: CDR1 MDHEN and CDR2 SYDVKM. The V gene lost 1 base and the J gene lost 8 bases, with 14 bases spanning the gap. The CDR3 DNA reads as TGTGCCAGCAGTTTATTTGCGGCAACGAACGGCTACACCTTC. Protein sequence: CASSLFAATNGYTF.

The chain combines TRBV18 with TRBJ1-1; weak D call: TRBD1 (5 bases). V lost 2 bases and J lost 3, with 10 bases in between. CDR1 is KGHSH and CDR2 is LQKENI in the germline V gene. There are 14 residues in the CDR3. The CDR3 nucleotides read TGTGCCAGCTCACCAAATCAGGGCGACACTGAAGCTTTCTTT. Its protein is CASSPNQGDTEAFF.